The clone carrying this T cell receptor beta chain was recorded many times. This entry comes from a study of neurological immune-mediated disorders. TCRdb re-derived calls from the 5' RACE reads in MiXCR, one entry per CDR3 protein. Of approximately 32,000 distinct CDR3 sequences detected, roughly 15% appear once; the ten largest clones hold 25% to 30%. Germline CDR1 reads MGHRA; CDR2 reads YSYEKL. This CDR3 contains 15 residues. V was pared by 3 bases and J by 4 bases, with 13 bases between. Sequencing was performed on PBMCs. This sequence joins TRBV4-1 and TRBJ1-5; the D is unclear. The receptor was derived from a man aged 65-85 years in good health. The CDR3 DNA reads TGCGCCAGCAGCCAGATAGCCGGGAGGAATCAGCCCCAGCATTTT. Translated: CASSQIAGRNQPQHF.